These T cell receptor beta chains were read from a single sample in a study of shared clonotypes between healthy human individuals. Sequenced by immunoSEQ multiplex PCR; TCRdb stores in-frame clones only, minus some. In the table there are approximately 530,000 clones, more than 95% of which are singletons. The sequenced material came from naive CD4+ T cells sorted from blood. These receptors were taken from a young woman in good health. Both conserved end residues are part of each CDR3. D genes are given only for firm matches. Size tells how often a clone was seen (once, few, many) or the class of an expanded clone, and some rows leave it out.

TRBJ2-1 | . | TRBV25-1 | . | TGTGCCAGCAGTGAATTTGGCGGGCCCTACAATGAGCAGTTCTTC | CASSEFGGPYNEQFF
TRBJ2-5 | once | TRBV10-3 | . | TGTGCCATCAGTGATTCCAGGGGATCCGGAGAGACCCAGTACTTC | CAISDSRGSGETQYF
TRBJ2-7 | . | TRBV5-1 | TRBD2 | TGCGCCAGCAGCCACGGCTATAGCGGGAGCGAGCAGTACTTC | CASSHGYSGSEQYF
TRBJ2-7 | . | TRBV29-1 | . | TGCAGCGCCCGTACAGGCTACGAGCAGTACTTC | CSARTGYEQYF
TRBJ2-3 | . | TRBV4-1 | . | TGCGCCAGCAGCCAAGACAGGACTCTTACAGATACGCAGTATTTT | CASSQDRTLTDTQYF
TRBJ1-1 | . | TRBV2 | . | TGTGCCAGCAGCGAGGAGATGTTCACTGAAGCTTTCTTT | CASSEEMFTEAFF
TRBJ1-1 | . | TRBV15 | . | TGTGCCACCAGCAGAGCGGGGGGGCCGGGAGCTTTCTTT | CATSRAGGPGAFF
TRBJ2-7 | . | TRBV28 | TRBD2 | TGTGCCAGCAGTTTATGGGCTAGCGGGAGCAACGAGCAGTACTTC | CASSLWASGSNEQYF
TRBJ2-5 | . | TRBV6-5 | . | TGTGCCAGCAGTTATCGTCGACGGGAAGAGACCCAGTACTTC | CASSYRRREETQYF
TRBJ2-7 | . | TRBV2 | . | TGTGCCAGCGGGGGACTTTCCTACGAGCAGTACTTC | CASGGLSYEQYF
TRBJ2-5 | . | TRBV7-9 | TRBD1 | TGTGCCAGCAGCTGGGACAGGAAAGAGACCCAGTACTTC | CASSWDRKETQYF
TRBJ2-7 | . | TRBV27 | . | TGTGCCAGCAGTTTAGACGGTGGAAGGGACTACGAGCAGTACTTC | CASSLDGGRDYEQYF
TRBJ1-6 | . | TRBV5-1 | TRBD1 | TGCGCCAGCAGCATGGGACAGGGATACTCACCCCTCCACTTT | CASSMGQGYSPLHF
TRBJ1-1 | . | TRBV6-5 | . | TGTGCCAGCAGTAGAGGTGAAGACACTGAAGCTTTCTTT | CASSRGEDTEAFF
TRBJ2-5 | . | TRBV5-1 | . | TGCGCCAGCAGACTGCGGGACCAAGAGACCCAGTACTTC | CASRLRDQETQYF
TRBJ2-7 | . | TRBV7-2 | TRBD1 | TGTGCCAGCAGCCGGGACAGGAACTACGAGCAGTACTTC | CASSRDRNYEQYF
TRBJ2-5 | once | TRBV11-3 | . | TGTGCCAGCAGCTTAGGGGGGCAGCGGACCCAAGAGACCCAGTACTTC | CASSLGGQRTQETQYF
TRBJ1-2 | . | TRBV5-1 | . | TGCGCCAGCAGCTGGGACAAGGATCCGAAGCTCTATGGCTACACCTTC | CASSWDKDPKLYGYTF
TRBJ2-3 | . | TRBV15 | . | TGTGCCACCAGCAGAGAGCACGGTCAAGATACGCAGTATTTT | CATSREHGQDTQYF
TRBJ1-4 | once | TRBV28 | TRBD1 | TGTGCCAGCCATGCCTCGGGACAGGGAAATGAAAAACTGTTTTTT | CASHASGQGNEKLFF
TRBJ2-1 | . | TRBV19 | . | TGTGCCAGTCAAGGTGGGGCTCCCGGGGACAATGAGCAGTTCTTC | CASQGGAPGDNEQFF
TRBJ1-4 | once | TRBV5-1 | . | TGCGCCAGCAGCCTCGGATCAACTTATAATGAAAAACTGTTTTTT | CASSLGSTYNEKLFF
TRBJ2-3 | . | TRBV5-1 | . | TGCGCCAGCAGCTTGGCGGGTCTAGCAGATACGCAGTATTTT | CASSLAGLADTQYF
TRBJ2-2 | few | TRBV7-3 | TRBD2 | TGTGCCAGCGGCGCGGGAGAGACCGGGGAGCTGTTTTTT | CASGAGETGELFF
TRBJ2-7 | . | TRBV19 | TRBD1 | TGTGCCAGTAGACCCGCGGGACAGGGTCGCTACGAGCAGTACTTC | CASRPAGQGRYEQYF
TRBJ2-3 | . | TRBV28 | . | TGTGCCAGCAGGTTGGGGGCAGATACGCAGTATTTT | CASRLGADTQYF
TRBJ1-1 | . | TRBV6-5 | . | TGTGCCAGCAGTTCTCAACCATTAACGGACACTGAAGCTTTCTTT | CASSSQPLTDTEAFF
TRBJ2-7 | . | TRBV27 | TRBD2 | TGTGCCAGCAGTTTATCTGGGACTAGCGCAAGCTCCTACGAGCAGTACTTC | CASSLSGTSASSYEQYF
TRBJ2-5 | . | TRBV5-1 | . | TGCGCCAGCAGCTTGATGACCCTCGGCCCGGAGACCCAGTACTTC | CASSLMTLGPETQYF
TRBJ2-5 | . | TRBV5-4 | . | TGTGCCAGCAGCGGCCGGATAGAAGAGACCCAGTACTTC | CASSGRIEETQYF
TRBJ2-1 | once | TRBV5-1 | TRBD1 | TGCGCCAGCCAGAACCGGGACAGGGGAACTCAGTACAATGAGCAGTTCTTC | CASQNRDRGTQYNEQFF
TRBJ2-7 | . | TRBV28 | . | TGTGCCAGCAGTTCGCAGGGATCCGAGCAGTACTTC | CASSSQGSEQYF
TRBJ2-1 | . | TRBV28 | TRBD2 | TGTGCCAGCAGTCCACTTTCTAGCGGAGCAGACAATGAGCAGTTCTTC | CASSPLSSGADNEQFF
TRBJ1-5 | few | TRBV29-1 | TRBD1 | TGCAGCACCAGACAGGGTGATCAGCCCCAGCATTTT | CSTRQGDQPQHF
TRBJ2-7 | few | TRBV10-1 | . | TGCGCCAGCAGTGATGGCTCCTACGAGCAGTACTTC | CASSDGSYEQYF
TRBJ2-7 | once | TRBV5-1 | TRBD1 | TGCGCCAGCAGCCCAGACAGGGAAATGGGCGAGCAGTACTTC | CASSPDREMGEQYF
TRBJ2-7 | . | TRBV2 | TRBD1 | TGTGCCAGCAGTGAGGACAGGGGACCACCCTACGAGCAGTACTTC | CASSEDRGPPYEQYF
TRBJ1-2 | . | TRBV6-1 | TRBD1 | TGTGCCAGCAGTGAAGCCCTACAGGGGTTCTATGGCTACACCTTC | CASSEALQGFYGYTF
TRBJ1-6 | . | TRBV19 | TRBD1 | TGTGCCAGTAGTGGGGCTTACAGGGGGCGGAATTCACCCCTCCACTTT | CASSGAYRGRNSPLHF
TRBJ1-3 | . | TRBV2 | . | TGTGCCAGCAGTTCTCACCTGTCCTCTGGAAACACCATATATTTT | CASSSHLSSGNTIYF
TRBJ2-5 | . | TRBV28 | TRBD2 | TGTGCCAGCATATTAGCGGGAGGGCCGAGGCAGTACTTC | CASILAGGPRQYF
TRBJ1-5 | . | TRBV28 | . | TGTGCCAGCAGTTTATCTCCGAAGGCTCAGCCCCAGCATTTT | CASSLSPKAQPQHF
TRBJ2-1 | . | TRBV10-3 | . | TGTGCCATCAGTGAGTCGATAGGTAAGCGCAACCTGGGGAATGAGCAGTTCTTC | CAISESIGKRNLGNEQFF
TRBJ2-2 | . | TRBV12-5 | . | TGTGCTAGTGGCCGCGAAACCGGGGAGCTGTTTTTT | CASGRETGELFF
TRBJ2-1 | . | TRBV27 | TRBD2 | TGTGCCAGCAGTTTATCGGGGGGGTCTCCTAGGGAGCAGTTCTTC | CASSLSGGSPREQFF
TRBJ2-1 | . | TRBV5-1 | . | TGCGCCAGCAGCTTGGGTGGACGAGAAAATGAGCAGTTCTTC | CASSLGGRENEQFF
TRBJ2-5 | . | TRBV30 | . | TGTGCCTGGAGTGCAGGGGATGCGGAGACCCAGTACTTC | CAWSAGDAETQYF
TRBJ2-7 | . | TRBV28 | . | TGTGCCATAGGACGCAGCTCCTACGAGCAGTACTTC | CAIGRSSYEQYF